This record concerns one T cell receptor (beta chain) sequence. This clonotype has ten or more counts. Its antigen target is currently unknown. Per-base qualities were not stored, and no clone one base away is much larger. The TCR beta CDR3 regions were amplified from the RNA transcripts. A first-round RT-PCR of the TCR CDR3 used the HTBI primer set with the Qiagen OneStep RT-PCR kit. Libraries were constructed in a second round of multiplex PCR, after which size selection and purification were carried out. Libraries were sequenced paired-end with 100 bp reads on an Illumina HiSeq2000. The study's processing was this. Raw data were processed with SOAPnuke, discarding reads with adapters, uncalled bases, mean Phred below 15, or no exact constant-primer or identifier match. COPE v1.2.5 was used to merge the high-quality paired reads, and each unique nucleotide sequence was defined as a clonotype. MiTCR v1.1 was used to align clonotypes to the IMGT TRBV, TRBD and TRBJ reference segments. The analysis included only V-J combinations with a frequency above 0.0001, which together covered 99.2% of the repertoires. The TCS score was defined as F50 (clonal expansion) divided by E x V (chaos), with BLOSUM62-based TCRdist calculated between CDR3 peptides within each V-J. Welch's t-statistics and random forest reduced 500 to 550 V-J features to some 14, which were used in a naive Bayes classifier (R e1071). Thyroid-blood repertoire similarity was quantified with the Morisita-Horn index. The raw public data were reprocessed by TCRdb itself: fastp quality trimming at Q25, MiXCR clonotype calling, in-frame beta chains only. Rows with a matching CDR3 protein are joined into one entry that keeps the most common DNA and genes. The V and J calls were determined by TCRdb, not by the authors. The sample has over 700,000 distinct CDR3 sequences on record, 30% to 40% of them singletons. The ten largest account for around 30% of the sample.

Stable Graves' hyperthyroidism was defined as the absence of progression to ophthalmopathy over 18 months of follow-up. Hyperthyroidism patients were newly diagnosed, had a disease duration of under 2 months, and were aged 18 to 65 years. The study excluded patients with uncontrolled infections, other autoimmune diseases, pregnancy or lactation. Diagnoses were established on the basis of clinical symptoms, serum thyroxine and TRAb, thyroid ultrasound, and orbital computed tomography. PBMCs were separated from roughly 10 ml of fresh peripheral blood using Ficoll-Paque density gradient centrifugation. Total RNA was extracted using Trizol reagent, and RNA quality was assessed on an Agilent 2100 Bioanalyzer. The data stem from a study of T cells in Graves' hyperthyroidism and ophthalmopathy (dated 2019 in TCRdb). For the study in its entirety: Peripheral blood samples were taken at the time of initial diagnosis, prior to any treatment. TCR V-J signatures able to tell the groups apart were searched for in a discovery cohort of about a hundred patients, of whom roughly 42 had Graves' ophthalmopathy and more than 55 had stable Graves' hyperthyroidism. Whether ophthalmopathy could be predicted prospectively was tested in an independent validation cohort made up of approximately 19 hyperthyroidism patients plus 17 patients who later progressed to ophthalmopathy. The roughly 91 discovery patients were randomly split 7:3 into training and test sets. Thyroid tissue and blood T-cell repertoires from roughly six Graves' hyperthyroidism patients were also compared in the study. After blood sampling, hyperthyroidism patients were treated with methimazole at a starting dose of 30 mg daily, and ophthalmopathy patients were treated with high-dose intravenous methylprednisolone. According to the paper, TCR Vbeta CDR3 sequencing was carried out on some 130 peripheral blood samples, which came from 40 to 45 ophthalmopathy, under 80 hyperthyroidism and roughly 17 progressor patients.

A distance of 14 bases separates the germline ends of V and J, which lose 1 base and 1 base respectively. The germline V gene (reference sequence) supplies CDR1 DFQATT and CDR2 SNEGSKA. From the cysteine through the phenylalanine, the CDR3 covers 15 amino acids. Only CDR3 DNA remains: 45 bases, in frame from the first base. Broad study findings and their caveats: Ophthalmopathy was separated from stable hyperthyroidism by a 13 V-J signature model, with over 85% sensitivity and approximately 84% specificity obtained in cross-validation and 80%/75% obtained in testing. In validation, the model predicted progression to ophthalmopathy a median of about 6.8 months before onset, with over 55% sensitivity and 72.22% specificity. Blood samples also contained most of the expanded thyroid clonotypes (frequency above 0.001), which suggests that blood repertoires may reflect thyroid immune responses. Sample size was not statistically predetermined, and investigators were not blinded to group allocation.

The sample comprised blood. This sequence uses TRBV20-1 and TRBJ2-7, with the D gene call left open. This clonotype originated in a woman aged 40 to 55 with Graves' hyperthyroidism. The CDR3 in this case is CSARVRTASSYEQYF. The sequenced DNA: TGCAGTGCTAGAGTCCGCACCGCATCATCCTACGAGCAGTACTTC.